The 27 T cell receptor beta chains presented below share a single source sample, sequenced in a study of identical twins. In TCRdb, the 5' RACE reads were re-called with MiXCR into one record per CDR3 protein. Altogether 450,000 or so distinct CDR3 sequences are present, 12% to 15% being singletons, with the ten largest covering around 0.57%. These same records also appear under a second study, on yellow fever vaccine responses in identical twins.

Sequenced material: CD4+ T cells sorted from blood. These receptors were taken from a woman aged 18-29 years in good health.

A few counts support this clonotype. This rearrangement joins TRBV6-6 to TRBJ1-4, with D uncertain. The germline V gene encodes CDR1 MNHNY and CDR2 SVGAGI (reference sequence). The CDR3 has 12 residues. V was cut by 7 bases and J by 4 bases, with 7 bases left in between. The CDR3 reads CASTRINEKLFF. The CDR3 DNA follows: TGTGCCAGCACCCGGATTAATGAAAAACTGTTTTTT.

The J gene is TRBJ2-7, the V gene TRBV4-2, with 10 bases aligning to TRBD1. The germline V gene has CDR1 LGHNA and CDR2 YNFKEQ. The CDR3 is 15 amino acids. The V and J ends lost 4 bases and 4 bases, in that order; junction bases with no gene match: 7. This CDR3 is CASSPRGDRGYEQYF. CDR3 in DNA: TGTGCCAGCAGCCCAAGGGGGGACAGGGGATACGAGCAGTACTTC.

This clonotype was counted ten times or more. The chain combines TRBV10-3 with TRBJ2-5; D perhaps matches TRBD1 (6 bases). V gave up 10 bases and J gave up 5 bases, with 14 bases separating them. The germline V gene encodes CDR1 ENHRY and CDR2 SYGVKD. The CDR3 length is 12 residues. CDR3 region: CATSAGEETQYF. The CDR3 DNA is TGTGCCACCAGCGCAGGGGAGGAGACCCAGTACTTC.

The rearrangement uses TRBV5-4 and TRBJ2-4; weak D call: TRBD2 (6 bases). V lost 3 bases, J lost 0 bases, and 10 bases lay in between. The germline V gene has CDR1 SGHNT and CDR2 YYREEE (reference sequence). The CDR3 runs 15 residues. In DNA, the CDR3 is TGTGCCAGCAGCTCCCAGGGACTAGCCAAAAACATTCAGTACTTC. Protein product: CASSSQGLAKNIQYF.

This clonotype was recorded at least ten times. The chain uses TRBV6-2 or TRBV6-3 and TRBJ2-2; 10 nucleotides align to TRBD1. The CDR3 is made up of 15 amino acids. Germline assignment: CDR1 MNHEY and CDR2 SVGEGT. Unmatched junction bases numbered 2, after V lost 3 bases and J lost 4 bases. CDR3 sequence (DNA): TGTGCCAGCAGTTATGGGACAGGGGTCACCGGGGAGCTGTTTTTT. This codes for CASSYGTGVTGELFF.

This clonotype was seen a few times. CDR3 in amino acids: CASSQDMEREPGYEQYF. In DNA form, the CDR3 reads TGTGCCAGCAGCCAAGATATGGAGCGGGAGCCAGGCTACGAGCAGTACTTC. The chain employs TRBV3-1 and TRBJ2-7; 8 bases are a match to TRBD2. Germline loops: CDR1 LGHDT, CDR2 YNNKEL (reference sequence). The CDR3 covers 17 residues. V was pared by 0 bases and J by 3 bases, with 10 bases of the junction left unmatched.

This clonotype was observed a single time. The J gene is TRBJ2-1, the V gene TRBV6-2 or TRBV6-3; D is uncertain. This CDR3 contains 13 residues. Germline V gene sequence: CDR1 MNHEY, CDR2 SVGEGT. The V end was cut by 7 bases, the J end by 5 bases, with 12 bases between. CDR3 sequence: CASNLGVDNEQFF. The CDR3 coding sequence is TGTGCCAGCAATCTTGGCGTCGACAATGAGCAGTTCTTC.

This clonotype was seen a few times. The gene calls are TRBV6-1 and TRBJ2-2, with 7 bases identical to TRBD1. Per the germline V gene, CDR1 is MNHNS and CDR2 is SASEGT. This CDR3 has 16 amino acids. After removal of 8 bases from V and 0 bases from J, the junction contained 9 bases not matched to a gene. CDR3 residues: CASPTPTGANTGELFF. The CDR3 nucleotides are TGTGCCAGCCCTACCCCTACAGGGGCGAACACCGGGGAGCTGTTTTTT.

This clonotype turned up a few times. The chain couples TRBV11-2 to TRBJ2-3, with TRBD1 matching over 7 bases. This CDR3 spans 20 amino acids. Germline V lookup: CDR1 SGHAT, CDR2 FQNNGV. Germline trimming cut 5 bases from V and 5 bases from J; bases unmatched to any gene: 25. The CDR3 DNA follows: TGTGCCAGCAGCCAATCGAGCTTAAGAGGGACAGAGGGTAGTGAAGATACGCAGTATTTT. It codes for CASSQSSLRGTEGSEDTQYF.

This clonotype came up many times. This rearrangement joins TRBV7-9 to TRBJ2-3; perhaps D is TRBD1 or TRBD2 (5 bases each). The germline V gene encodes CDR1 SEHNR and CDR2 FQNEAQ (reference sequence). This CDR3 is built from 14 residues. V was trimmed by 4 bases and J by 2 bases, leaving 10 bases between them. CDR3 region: CASSWDQHTDTQYF. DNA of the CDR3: TGTGCCAGCAGCTGGGACCAACACACAGATACGCAGTATTTT. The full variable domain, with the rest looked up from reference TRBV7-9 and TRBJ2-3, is DTGVSQNPRHKITKRGQNVTFRCDPISEHNRLYWYRQTLGQGPEFLTYFQNEAQLEKSRLLSDRFSAERPKGSFSTLEIQRTEQGDSAMYLCASSWDQHTDTQYFGPGTRLTVL.

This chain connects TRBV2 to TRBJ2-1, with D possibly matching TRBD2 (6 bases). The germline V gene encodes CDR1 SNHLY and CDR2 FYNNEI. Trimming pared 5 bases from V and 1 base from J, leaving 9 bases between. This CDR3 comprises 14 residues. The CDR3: CASSSGTSYNEQFF. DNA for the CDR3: TGTGCCAGCAGTTCCGGGACTTCCTACAATGAGCAGTTCTTC.

For the CDR3, the DNA is TGTGCCAGCAGCTTGCGGACTAGCGGGGTTTACACAGATACGCAGTATTTT. It encodes CASSLRTSGVYTDTQYF. V is TRBV5-8 and J is TRBJ2-3; 12 bases are a match to TRBD2. CDR1 SGHTS and CDR2 YDEGEE come from the germline V gene. The J segment lost 2 bases and the V segment lost 1 base, leaving 5 bases of the junction unmatched. This CDR3 has 17 residues.

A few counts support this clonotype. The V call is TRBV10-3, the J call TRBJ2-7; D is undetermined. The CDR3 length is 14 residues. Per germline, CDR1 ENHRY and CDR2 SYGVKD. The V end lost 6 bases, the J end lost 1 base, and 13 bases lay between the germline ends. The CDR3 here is CAIRRALGSYEQYF. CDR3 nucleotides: TGTGCCATCAGAAGAGCCCTGGGATCCTACGAGCAGTACTTC.

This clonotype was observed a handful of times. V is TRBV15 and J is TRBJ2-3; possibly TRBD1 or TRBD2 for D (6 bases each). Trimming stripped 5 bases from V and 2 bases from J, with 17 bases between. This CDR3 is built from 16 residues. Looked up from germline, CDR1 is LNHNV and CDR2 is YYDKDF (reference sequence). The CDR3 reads CATSLKGGTFTDTQYF. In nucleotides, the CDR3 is TGTGCCACCAGCCTAAAGGGGGGAACCTTCACAGATACGCAGTATTTT.

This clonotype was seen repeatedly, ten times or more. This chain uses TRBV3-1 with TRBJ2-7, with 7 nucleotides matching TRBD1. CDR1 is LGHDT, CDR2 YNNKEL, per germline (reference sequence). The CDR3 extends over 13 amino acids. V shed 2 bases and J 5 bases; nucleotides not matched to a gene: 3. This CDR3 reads CASSQLDRDEQYF. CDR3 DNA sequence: TGTGCCAGCAGCCAACTAGACAGGGACGAGCAGTACTTC.

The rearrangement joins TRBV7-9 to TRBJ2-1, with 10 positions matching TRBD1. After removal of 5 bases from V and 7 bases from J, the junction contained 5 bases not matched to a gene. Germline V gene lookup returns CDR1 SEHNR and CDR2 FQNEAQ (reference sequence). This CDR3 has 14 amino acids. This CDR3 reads CASSGQGGLNEQFF. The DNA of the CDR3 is TGTGCCAGCAGCGGACAGGGGGGACTAAATGAGCAGTTCTTC.

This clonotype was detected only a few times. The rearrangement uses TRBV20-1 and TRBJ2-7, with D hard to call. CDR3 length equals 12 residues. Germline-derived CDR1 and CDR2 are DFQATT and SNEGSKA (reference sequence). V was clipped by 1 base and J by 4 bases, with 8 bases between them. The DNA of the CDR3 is TGCAGTGCTAGAGTCGTCGGGTACGAGCAGTACTTC. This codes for CSARVVGYEQYF.

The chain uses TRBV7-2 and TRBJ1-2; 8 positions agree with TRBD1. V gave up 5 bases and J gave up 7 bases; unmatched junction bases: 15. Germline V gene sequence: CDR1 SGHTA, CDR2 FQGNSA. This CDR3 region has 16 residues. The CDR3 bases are TGTGCCAGCAGCCCTAGCTCGCGCAGGGGGCCGCTTGGCTACACCTTC. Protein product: CASSPSSRRGPLGYTF.

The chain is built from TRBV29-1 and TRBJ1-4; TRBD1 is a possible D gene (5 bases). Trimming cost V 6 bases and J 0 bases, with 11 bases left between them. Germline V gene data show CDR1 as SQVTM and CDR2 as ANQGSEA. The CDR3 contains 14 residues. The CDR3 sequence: CSVPQGATNEKLFF. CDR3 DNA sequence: TGCAGCGTACCCCAGGGAGCAACTAATGAAAAACTGTTTTTT.

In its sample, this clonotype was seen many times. CDR3 DNA: TGTGCCAGCAGTGAACCGGACAGAAATGAGCAGTTCTTC. Its protein product is CASSEPDRNEQFF. The V gene is TRBV25-1, the J gene TRBJ2-1; D is perhaps TRBD1 (6 bases). The CDR3 extends over 13 amino acids. Per the germline V gene, CDR1 is MGHDK and CDR2 is SYGVNS. V was shortened by 2 bases and J by 7 bases, with 9 bases between the two germline ends.

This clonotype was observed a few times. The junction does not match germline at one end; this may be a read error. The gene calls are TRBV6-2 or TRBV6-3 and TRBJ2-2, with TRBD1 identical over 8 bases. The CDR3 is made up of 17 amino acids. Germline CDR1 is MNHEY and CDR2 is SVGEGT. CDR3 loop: CASSYDSGGSNNGELFF. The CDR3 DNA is TGTGCCAGCAGTTACGATTCAGGGGGCTCTAACAACGGGGAGCTGTTTTTT.

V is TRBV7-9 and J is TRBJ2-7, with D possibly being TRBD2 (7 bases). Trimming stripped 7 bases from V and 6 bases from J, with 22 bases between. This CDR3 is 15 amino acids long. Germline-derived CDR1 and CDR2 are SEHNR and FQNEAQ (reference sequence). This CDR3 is CASTPEGGPLGEQYF. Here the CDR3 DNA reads TGTGCCAGCACTCCAGAGGGGGGGCCTCTAGGCGAGCAGTACTTC.

CDR3 nucleotide sequence: TGCAGTGCTAGGACTAGCGGGAGAGTTTTAACAGATACGCAGTATTTT. It is translated as CSARTSGRVLTDTQYF. The J gene is TRBJ2-3, the V gene TRBV20-1; 12 nucleotides agree with TRBD2. The CDR3 totals 16 residues. Germline CDR1 and CDR2: DFQATT and SNEGSKA (reference sequence). V lost 3 bases and J lost 3; bases outside the gene matches: 7.

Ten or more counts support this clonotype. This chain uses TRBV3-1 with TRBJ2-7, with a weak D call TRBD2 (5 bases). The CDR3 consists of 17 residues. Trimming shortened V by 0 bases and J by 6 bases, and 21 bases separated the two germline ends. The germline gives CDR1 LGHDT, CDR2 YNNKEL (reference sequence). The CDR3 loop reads CASSQDLKRAKLGEQYF. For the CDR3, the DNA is TGTGCCAGCAGCCAAGACCTTAAGCGCGCCAAACTAGGCGAGCAGTACTTC.

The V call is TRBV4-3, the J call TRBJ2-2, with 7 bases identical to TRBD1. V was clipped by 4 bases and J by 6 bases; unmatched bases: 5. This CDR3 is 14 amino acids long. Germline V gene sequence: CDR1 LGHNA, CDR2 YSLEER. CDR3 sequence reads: CASSRTQGPGELFF. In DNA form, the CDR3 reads TGCGCCAGCAGCCGTACACAGGGGCCCGGGGAGCTGTTTTTT.

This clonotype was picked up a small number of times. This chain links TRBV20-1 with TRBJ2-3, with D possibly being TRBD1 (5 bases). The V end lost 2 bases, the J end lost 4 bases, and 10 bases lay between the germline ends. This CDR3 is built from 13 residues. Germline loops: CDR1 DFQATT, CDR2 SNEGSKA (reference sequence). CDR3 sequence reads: CSARKTRADTQYF. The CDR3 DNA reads TGCAGTGCTAGAAAAACCAGGGCAGATACGCAGTATTTT.

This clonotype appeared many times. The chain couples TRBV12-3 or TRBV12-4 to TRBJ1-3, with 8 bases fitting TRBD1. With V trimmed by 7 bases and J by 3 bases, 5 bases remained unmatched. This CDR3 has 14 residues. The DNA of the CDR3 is TGTGCCAGCATCCAGGGGGCGTATGGAAACACCATATATTTT. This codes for CASIQGAYGNTIYF.